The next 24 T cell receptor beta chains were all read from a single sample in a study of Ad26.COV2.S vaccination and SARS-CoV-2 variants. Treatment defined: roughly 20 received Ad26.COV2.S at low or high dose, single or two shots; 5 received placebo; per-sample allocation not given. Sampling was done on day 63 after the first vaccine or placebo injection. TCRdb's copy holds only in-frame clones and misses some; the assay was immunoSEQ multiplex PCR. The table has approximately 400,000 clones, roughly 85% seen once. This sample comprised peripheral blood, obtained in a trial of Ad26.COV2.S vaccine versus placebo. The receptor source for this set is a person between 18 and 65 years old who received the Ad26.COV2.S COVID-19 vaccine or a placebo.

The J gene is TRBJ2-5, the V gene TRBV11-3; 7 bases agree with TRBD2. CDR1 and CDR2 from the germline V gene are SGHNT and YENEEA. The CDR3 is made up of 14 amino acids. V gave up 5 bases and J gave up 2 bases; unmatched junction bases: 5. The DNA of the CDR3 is TGTGCCAGCAGCCTTCCAGCGGGACAAGAGACCCAGTACTTC. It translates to CASSLPAGQETQYF.

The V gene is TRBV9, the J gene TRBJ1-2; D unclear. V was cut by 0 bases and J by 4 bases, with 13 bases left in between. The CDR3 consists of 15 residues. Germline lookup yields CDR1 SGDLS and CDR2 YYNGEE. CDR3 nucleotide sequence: TGTGCCAGCAGCGTAGACTGGCTTCTATCCTATGGCTACACCTTC. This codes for CASSVDWLLSYGYTF.

CDR3 residues: CASSLGTKAGEGTDTQYF. CDR3 nucleotide sequence: TGTGCCAGCAGCTTGGGGACTAAAGCGGGGGAGGGGACAGATACGCAGTATTTT. The rearrangement joins TRBV5-6 to TRBJ2-3; 8 positions match TRBD2. CDR3 length: 18 residues. Germline lookup yields CDR1 SGHDT and CDR2 YYEEEE. With 0 bases clipped from V and 3 bases from J, the junction kept 12 bases outside the gene matches.

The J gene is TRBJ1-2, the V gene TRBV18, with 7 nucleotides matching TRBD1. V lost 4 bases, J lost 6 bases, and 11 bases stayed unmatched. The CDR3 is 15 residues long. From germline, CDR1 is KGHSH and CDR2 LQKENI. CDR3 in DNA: TGTGCCAGCTCACACCAACAGGGGTGGTCTGATGGCTACACCTTC. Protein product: CASSHQQGWSDGYTF.

As DNA, the CDR3 is TGTGCCAGCAGCGTACAGGGGAACACTGAAGCTTTCTTT. Translation gives CASSVQGNTEAFF. V and J are TRBV2 and TRBJ1-1, with D tentatively TRBD1 (6 bases). The CDR3 consists of 13 residues. Trimming removed 6 bases from V and 1 base from J, with 9 bases in between. CDR1 SNHLY and CDR2 FYNNEI come from the germline V gene.

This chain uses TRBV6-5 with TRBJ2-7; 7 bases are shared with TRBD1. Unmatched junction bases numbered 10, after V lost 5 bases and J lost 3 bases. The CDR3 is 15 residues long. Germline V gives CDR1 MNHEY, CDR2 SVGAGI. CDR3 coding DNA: TGTGCCAGCAGTAGAAACAGGGGCCTTCTCTACGAGCAGTACTTC. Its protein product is CASSRNRGLLYEQYF.

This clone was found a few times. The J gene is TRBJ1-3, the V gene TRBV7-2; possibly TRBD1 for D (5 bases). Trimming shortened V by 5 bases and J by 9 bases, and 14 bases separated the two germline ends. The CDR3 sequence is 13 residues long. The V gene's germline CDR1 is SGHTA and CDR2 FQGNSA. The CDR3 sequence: CASSVDQGRTIYF. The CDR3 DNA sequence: TGTGCCAGCAGCGTCGACCAGGGACGCACCATATATTTT.

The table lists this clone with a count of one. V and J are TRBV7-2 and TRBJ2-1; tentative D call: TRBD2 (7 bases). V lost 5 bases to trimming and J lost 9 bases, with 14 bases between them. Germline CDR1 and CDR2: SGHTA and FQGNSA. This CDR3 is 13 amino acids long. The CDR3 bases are TGTGCCAGCAGCCGCGGGGGCGGCACTGAGCAGTTCTTC. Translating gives CASSRGGGTEQFF.

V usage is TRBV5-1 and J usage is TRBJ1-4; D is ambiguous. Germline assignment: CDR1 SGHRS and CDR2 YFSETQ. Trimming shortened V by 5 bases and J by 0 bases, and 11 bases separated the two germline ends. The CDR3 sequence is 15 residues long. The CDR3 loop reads CASSAIGATNEKLFF. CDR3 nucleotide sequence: TGCGCCAGCAGTGCGATTGGGGCAACTAATGAAAAACTGTTTTTT.

CDR3 nucleotides: TGCGCCAGCAGCCAAGGTCCTAGCAATCAGCCCCAGCATTTT. It encodes CASSQGPSNQPQHF. The rearrangement links TRBV4-3 to TRBJ1-5; the D is unclear. This CDR3 has 14 residues. The germline gives CDR1 LGHNA, CDR2 YSLEER. Trimming stripped 1 base from V and 0 bases from J, with 4 bases between.

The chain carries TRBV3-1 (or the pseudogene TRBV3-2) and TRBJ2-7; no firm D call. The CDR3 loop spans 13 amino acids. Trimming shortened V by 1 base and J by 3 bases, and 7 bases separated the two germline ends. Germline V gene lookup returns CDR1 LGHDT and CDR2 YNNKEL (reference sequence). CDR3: CASSQARSYEQYF. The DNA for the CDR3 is TGTGCCAGCAGCCAAGCGCGGAGCTACGAGCAGTACTTC.

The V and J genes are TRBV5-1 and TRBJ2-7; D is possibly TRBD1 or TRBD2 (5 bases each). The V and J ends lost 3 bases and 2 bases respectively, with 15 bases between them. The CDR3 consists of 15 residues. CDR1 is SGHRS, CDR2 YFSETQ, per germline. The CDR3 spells CASSWSGTGTYEQYF. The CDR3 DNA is TGCGCCAGCAGCTGGTCCGGGACGGGGACCTACGAGCAGTACTTC.

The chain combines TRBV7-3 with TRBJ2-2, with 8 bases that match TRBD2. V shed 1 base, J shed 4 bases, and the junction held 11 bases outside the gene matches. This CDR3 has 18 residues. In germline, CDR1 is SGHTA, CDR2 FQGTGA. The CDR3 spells CASSLKDSSGVGTGELFF. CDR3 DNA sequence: TGTGCCAGCAGCTTAAAAGATAGTAGCGGGGTTGGCACCGGGGAGCTGTTTTTT.

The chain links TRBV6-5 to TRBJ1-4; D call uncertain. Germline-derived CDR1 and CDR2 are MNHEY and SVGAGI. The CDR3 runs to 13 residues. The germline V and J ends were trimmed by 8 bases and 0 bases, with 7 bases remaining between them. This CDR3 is CASGETTNEKLFF. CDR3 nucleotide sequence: TGTGCCAGCGGGGAGACAACTAATGAAAAACTGTTTTTT.

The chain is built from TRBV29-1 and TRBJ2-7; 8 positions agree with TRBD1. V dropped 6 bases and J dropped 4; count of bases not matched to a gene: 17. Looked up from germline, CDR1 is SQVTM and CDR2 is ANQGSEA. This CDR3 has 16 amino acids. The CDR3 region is CSVVSVWWTGRYEQYF. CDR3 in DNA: TGCAGCGTAGTGTCGGTCTGGTGGACAGGGAGGTACGAGCAGTACTTC.

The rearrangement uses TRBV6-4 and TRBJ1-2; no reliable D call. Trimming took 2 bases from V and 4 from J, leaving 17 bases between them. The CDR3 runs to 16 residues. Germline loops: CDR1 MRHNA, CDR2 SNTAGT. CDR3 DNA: TGTGCCAGCAGTGACGACGCCCCAACGAGATTCTATGGCTACACCTTC. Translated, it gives CASSDDAPTRFYGYTF.

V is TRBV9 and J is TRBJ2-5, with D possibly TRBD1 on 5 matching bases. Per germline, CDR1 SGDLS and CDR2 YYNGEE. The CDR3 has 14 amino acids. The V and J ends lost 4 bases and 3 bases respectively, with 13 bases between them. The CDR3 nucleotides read TGTGCCAGCAGCTTCGGCCAGGGCGAAGAGACCCAGTACTTC. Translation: CASSFGQGEETQYF.

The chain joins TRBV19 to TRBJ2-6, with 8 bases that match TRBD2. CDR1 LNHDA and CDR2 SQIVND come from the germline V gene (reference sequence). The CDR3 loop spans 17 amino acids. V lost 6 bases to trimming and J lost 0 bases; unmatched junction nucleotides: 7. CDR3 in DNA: TGTGCCAGTAGCACCCGGGGGGGTTTCTCTGGGGCCAACGTCCTGACTTTC. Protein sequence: CASSTRGGFSGANVLTF.

The DNA for the CDR3 is TGCGCCAGCAGGGGGATGGAGACCCAGTACTTC. Amino acids: CASRGMETQYF. The chain links TRBV5-1 to TRBJ2-5; D not resolved. V was pared by 5 bases and J by 5 bases, with 7 bases between. CDR1 and CDR2 from the germline V gene are SGHRS and YFSETQ. The CDR3 has 11 amino acids.

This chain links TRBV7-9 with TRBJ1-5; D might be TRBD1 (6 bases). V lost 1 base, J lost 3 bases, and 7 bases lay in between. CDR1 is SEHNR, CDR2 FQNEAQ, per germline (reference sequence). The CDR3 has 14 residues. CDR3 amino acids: CASSLGQVNQPQHF. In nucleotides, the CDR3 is TGTGCCAGCAGCTTAGGACAGGTCAATCAGCCCCAGCATTTT.

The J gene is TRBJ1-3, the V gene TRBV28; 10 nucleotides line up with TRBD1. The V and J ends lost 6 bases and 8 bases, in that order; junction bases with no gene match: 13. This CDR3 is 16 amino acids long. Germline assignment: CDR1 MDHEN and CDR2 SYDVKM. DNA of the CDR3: TGTGCCAGCAGCCGGCCGGGACAGGGGTTGTTTGACACCATATATTTT. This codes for CASSRPGQGLFDTIYF.

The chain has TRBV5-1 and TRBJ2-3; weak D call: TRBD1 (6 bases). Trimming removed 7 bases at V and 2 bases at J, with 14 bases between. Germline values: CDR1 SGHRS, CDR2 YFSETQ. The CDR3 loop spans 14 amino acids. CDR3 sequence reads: CASGSGAATDTQYF. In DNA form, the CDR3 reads TGCGCCAGCGGCTCAGGGGCCGCCACAGATACGCAGTATTTT.

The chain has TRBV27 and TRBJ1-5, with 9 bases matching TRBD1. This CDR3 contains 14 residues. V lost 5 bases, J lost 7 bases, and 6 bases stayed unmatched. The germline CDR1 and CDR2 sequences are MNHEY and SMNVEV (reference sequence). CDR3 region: CASSRDRVDQPQHF. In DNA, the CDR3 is TGTGCCAGCAGTCGGGACAGGGTAGACCAGCCCCAGCATTTT.

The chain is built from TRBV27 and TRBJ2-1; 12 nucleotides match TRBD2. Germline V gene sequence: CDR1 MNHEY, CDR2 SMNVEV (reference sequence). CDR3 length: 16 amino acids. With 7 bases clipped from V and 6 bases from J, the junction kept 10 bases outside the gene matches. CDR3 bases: TGTGCCAGCAACGATCATCCTAGCGGGAGGGGCAATGAGCAGTTCTTC. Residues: CASNDHPSGRGNEQFF.